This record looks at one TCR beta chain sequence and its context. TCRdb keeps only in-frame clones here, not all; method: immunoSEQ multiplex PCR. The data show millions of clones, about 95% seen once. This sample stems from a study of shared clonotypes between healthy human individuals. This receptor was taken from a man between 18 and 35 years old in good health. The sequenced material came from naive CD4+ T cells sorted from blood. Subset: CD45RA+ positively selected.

The CDR3 sequence is CASAWGEQFF. The CDR3 DNA is TGTGCCAGCGCTTGGGGTGAGCAGTTCTTC. V usage is TRBV2 and J usage is TRBJ2-1, with unresolved D. The CDR3 has 10 amino acids. Germline assignment: CDR1 SNHLY and CDR2 FYNNEI. V lost 8 bases and J 9 bases, leaving 8 bases between the germline ends.